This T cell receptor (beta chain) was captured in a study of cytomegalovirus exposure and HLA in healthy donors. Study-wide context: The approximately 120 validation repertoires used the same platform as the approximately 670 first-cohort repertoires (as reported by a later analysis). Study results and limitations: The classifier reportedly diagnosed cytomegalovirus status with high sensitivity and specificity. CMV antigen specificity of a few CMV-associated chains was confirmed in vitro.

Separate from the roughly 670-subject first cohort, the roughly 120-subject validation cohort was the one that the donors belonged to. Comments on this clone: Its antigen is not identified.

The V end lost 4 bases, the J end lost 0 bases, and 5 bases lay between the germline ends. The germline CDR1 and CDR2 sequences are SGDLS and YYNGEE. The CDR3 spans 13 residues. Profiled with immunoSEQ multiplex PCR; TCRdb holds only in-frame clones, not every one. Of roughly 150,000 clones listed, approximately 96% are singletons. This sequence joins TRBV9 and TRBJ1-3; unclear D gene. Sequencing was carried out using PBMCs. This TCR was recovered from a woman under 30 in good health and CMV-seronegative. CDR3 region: CASSTLSGNTIYF. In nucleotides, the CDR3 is TGTGCCAGCAGCACTCTCTCTGGAAACACCATATATTTT.